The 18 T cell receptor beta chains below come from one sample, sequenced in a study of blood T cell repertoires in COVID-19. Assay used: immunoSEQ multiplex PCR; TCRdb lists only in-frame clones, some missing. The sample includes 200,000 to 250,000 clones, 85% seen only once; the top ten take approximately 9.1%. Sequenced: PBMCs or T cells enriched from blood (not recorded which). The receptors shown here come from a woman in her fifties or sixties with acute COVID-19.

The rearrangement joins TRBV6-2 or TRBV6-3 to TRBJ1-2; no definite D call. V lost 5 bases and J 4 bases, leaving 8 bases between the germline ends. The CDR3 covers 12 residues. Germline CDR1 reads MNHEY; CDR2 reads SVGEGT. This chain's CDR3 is CASSRGLYGYTF. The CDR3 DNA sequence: TGTGCCAGCAGTAGAGGTCTCTATGGCTACACCTTC.

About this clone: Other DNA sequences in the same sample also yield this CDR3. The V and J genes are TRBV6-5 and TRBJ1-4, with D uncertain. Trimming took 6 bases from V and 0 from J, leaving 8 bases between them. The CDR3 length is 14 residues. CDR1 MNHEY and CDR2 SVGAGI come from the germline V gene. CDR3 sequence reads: CASSPTATNEKLFF. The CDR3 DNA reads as TGTGCCAGCAGCCCCACAGCAACTAATGAAAAACTGTTTTTT.

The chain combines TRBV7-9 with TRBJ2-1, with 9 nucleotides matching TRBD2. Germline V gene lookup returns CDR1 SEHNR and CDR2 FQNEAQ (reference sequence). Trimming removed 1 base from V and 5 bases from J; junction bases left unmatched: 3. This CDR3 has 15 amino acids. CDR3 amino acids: CASSLGLAVNNEQFF. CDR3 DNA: TGTGCCAGCAGCTTAGGACTAGCGGTCAACAATGAGCAGTTCTTC.

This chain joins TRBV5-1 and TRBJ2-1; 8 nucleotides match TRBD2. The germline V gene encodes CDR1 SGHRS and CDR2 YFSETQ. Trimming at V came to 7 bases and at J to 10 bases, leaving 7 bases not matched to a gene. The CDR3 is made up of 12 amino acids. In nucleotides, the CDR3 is TGCGCCAGCCGACTTGCGGGGGGAGAGCAGTTCTTC. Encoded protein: CASRLAGGEQFF.

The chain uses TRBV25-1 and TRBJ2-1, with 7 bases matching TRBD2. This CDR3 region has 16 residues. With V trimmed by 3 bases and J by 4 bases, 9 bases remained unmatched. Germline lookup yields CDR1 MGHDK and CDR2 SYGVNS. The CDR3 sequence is CASSDNRDYKYNEQFF. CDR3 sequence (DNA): TGTGCCAGCAGTGATAACCGGGACTATAAGTACAATGAGCAGTTCTTC.

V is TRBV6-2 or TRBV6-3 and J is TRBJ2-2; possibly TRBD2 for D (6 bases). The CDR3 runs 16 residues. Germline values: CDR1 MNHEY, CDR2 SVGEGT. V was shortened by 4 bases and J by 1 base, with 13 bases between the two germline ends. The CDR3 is CASSWTGTQNTGELFF. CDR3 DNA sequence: TGTGCCAGCAGTTGGACCGGGACTCAGAACACCGGGGAGCTGTTTTTT.

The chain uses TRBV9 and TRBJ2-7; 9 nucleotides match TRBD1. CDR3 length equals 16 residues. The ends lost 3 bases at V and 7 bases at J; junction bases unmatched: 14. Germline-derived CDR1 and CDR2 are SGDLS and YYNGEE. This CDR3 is CASSAVSGTGIGEQYF. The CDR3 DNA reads TGTGCCAGCAGCGCCGTCTCCGGGACAGGGATTGGTGAGCAGTACTTC.

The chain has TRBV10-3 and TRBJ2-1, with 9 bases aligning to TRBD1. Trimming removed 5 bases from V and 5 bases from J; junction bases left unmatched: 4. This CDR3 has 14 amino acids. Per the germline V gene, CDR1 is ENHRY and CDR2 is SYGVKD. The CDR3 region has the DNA TGTGCCATCAGTAGGGACAGGGCTCACAATGAGCAGTTCTTC. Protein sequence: CAISRDRAHNEQFF.

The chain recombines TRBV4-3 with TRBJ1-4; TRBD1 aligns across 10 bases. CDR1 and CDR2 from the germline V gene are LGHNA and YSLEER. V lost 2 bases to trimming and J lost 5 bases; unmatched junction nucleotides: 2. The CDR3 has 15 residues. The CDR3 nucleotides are TGCGCCAGCAGCCAACAGGACAGGGGGAATGAAAAACTGTTTTTT. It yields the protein CASSQQDRGNEKLFF.

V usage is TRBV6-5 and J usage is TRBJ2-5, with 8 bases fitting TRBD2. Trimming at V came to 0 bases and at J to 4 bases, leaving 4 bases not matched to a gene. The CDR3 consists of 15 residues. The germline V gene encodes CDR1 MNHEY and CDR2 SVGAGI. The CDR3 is CASSYSGTSLETQYF. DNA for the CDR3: TGTGCCAGCAGTTACTCCGGGACTAGTCTAGAGACCCAGTACTTC.

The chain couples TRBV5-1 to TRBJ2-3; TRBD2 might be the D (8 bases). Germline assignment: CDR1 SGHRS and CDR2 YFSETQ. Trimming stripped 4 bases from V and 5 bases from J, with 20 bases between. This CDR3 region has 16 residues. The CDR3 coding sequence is TGCGCCAGCAGCCGACAGGGAGCGGGGGACCGAGATACGCAGTATTTT. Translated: CASSRQGAGDRDTQYF.

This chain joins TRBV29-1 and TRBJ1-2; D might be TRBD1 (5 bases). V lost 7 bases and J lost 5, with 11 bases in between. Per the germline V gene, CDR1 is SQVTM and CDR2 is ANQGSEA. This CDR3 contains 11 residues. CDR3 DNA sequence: TGCAGCGCCCGGGAGGGGTATGGCTACACCTTC. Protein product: CSAREGYGYTF.

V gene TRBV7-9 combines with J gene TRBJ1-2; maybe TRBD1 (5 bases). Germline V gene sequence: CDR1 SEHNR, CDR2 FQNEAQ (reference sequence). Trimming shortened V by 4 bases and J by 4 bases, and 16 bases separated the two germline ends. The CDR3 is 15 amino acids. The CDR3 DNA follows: TGTGCCAGCAGCTGGGGCACCGGGCATGCCTATGGCTACACCTTC. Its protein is CASSWGTGHAYGYTF.

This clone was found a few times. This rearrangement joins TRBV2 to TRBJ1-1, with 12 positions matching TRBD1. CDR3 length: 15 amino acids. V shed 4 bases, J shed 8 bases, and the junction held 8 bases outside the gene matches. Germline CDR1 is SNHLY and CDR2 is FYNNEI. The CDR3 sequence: CASSGQYGTGGEAFF. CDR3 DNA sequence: TGTGCCAGCAGTGGCCAGTACGGGACAGGGGGCGAAGCTTTCTTT.

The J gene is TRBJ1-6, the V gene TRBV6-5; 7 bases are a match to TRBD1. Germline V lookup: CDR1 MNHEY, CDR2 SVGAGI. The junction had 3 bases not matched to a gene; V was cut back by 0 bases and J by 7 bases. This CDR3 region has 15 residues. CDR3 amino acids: CASSYSVRGNSPLHF. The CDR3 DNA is TGTGCCAGCAGTTACTCTGTCAGGGGGAATTCACCCCTCCACTTT.

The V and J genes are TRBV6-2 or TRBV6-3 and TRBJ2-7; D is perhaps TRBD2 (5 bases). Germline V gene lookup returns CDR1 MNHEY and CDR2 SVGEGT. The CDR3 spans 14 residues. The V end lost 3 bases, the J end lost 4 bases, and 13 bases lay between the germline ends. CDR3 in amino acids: CASSYSQTIYEQYF. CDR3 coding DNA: TGTGCCAGCAGTTATAGTCAGACTATATACGAGCAGTACTTC.

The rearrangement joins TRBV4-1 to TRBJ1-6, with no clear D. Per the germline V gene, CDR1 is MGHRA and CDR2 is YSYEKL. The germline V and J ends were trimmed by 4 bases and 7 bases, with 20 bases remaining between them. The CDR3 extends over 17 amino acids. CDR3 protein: CASSPVDMGFTNSPLHF. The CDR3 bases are TGCGCCAGCAGCCCGGTAGATATGGGCTTTACCAATTCACCCCTCCACTTT.

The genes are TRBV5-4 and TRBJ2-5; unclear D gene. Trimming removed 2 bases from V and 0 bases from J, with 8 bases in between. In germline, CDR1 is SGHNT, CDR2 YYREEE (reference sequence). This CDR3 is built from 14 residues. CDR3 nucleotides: TGTGCCAGCAGCTTACCGCAGGACCAAGAGACCCAGTACTTC. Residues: CASSLPQDQETQYF.